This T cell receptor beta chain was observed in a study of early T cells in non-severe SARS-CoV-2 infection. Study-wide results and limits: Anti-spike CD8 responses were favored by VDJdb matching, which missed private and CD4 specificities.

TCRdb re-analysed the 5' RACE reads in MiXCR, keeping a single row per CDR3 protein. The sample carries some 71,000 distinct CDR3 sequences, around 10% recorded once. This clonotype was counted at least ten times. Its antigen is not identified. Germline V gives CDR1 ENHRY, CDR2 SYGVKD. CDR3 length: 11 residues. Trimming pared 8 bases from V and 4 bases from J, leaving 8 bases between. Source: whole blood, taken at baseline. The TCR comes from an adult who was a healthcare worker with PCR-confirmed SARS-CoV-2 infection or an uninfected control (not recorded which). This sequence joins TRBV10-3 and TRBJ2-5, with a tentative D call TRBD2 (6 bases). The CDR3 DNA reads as TGTGCCATCGGGGGAGGAGAGACCCAGTACTTC. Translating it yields CAIGGGETQYF.